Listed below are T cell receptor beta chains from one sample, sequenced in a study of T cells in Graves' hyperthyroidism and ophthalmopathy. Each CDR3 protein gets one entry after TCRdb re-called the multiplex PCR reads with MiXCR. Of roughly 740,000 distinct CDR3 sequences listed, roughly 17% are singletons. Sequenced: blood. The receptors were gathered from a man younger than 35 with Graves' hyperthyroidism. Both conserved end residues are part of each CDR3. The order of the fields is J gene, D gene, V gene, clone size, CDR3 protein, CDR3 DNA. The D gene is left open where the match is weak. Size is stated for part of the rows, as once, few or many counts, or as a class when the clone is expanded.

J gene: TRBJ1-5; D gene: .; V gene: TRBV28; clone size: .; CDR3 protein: CASSLGGVSNQPQHF; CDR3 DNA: TGTGCCAGCAGTTTAGGGGGGGTGAGCAATCAGCCCCAGCATTTT
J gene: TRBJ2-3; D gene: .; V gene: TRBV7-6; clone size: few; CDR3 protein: CASSSYASGLPTDTQYF; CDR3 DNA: TGTGCCAGCAGCTCCTACGCCTCCGGACTCCCTACAGATACGCAGTATTTT
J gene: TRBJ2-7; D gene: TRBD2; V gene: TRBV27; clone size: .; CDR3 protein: CASSLASGSDEQYF; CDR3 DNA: TGTGCCAGCAGTTTGGCTAGCGGGAGTGACGAGCAGTACTTC
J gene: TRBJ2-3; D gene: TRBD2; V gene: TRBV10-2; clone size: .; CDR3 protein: CASMDLTSGSRVQYF; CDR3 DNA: TGCGCCAGCATGGACCTAACTAGCGGGAGTCGAGTCCAGTATTTT
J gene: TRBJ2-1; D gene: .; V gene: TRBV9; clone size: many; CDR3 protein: CASSVAAGHDEQFF; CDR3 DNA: TGTGCCAGCAGCGTAGCGGCGGGACACGATGAGCAGTTCTTC
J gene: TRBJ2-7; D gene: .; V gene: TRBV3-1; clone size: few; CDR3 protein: CASSHLGKLVAEQYF; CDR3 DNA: TGTGCCAGCAGCCATTTGGGGAAATTGGTGGCCGAGCAGTACTTC
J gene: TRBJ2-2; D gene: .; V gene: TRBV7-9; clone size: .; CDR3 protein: CASSSSTNTGELFF; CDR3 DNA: TGTGCCAGCAGCTCCAGTACGAACACCGGGGAGCTGTTTTTT
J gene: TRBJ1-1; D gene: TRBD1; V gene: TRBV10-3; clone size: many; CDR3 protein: CAITPGQMNTEAFF; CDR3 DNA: TGTGCCATCACCCCGGGACAGATGAACACTGAAGCTTTCTTT
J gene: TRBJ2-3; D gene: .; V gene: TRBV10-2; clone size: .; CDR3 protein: CASSESGPDTQYF; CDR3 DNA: TGCGCCAGCAGTGAGTCCGGACCAGATACGCAGTATTTT
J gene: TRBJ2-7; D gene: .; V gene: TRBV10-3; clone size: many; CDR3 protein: CAISESGTYEQYF; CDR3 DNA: TGTGCCATCAGTGAGTCTGGGACCTACGAGCAGTACTTC
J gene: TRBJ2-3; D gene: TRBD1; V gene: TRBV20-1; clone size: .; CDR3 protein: CSAPSRRDRGTDTQYF; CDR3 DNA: TGCAGTGCTCCCTCCCGGCGGGACAGGGGCACAGATACGCAGTATTTT
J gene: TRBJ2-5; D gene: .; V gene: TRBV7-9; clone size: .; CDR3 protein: CASSLMVGGEATQYF; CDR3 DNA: TGTGCCAGCAGCTTGATGGTAGGGGGTGAAGCGACCCAGTACTTC
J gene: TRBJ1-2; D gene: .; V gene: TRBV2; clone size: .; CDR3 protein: CASSRTQVYGYTF; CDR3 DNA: TGTGCCAGCAGCCGAACACAGGTCTATGGCTACACCTTC
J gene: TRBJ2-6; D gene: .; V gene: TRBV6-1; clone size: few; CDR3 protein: CASSGTLSGANVLTF; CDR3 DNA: TGTGCCAGCAGTGGGACTCTCTCTGGGGCCAACGTCCTAACTTTC
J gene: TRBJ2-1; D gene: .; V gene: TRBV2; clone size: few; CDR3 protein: CASSELSSGFF; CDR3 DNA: TGTGCCAGCAGTGAACTCTCGTCGGGGTTCTTC
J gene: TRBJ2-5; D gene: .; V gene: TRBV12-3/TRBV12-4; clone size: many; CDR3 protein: CASSLGVETQYF; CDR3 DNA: TGTGCCAGCAGTTTAGGGGTGGAGACCCAGTACTTC
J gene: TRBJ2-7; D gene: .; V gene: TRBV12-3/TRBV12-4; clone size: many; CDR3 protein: CASSFYGESSYEQYF; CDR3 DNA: TGTGCCAGCAGTTTTTATGGAGAAAGCTCCTACGAGCAGTACTTC
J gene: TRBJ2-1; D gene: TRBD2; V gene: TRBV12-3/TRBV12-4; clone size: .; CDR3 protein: CASRESGRSSSYNEQFF; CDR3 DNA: TGTGCCAGCAGGGAGAGCGGGAGGTCGAGCTCCTACAATGAGCAGTTCTTC
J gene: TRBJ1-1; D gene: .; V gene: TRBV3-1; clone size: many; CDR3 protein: CASSQSRDVRLGTEAFF; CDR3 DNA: TGTGCCAGCAGCCAATCTCGGGATGTTAGGCTGGGCACTGAAGCTTTCTTT
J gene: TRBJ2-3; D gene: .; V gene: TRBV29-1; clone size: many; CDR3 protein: CSVDLGQGTDTQYF; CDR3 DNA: TGCAGCGTCGATCTAGGGCAGGGCACAGATACGCAGTATTTT
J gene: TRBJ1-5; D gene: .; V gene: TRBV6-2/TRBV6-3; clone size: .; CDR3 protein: CASRVTGSQPQHF; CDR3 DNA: TGTGCCAGCAGGGTCACAGGGAGCCAGCCCCAGCATTTT
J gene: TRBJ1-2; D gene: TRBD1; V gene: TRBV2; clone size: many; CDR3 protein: CASLGGAGGYTF; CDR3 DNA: TGTGCCAGTTTAGGGGGCGCGGGGGGCTACACCTTC
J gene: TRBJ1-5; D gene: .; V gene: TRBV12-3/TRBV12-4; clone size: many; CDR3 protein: CASSFLGNQPQHF; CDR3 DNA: TGTGCCAGCAGTTTCTTAGGGAATCAGCCCCAGCATTTT
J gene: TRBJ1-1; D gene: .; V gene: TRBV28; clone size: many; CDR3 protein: CASSSALLGSPRWTEAFF; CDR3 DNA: TGTGCCAGCAGTTCGGCCCTTCTCGGCAGCCCACGGTGGACTGAAGCTTTCTTT
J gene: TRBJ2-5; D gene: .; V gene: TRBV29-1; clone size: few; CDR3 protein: CSVEKQQETQYF; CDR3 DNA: TGCAGCGTTGAAAAACAGCAAGAGACCCAGTACTTC
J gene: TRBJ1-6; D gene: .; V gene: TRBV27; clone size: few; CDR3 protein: CASTQKGPDSPLHF; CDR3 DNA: TGTGCCAGCACCCAAAAGGGTCCGGATTCACCCCTCCACTTT
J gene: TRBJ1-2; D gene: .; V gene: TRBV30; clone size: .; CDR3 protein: CAWSDTGHYGYTF; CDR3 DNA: TGTGCCTGGAGTGATACAGGGCATTATGGCTACACCTTC
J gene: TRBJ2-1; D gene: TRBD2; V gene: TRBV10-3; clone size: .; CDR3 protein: CAISDSRTSGRAYNEQFF; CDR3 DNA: TGTGCCATCAGTGACTCTCGGACTAGCGGGAGGGCCTACAATGAGCAGTTCTTC
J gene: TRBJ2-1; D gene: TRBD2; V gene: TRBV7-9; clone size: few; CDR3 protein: CASSPTSGPRNEQFF; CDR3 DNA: TGTGCCAGCAGCCCGACTAGCGGACCTCGCAATGAGCAGTTCTTC
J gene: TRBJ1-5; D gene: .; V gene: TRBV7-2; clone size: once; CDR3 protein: CACSPGSRVSNQPQHF; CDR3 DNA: TGTGCCTGCAGCCCGGGGTCCAGGGTTAGCAATCAGCCCCAGCATTTT
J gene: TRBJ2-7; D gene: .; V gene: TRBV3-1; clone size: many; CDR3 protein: CASSQLWNRDTFHEQYF; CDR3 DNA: TGTGCCAGCAGCCAACTCTGGAACAGGGATACCTTTCACGAGCAGTACTTC
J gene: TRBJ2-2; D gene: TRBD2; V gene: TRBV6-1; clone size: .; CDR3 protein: CASSAGDYPNTGELFF; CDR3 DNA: TGTGCCAGCAGTGCCGGGGACTACCCGAACACCGGGGAGCTGTTTTTT
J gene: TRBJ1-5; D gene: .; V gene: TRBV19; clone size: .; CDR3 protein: CASSGLDRINQPQHF; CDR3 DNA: TGTGCCAGTAGTGGATTGGACCGAATCAATCAGCCCCAGCATTTT
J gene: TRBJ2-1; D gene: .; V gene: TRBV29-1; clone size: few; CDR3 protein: CSVVPQSSYNEQFF; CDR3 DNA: TGCAGCGTTGTCCCTCAGAGCTCCTACAATGAGCAGTTCTTC
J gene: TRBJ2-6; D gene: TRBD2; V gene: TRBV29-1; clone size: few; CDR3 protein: CSVWGPSGRAFGANVLTF; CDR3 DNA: TGCAGCGTCTGGGGCCCTAGCGGGAGGGCCTTTGGGGCCAACGTCCTGACTTTC
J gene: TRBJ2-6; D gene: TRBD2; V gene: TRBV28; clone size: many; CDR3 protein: CASSFLGAPAGGFDGANVLTF; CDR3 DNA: TGTGCCAGCAGTTTTTTGGGTGCCCCGGCGGGAGGCTTTGATGGGGCCAACGTCCTGACTTTC
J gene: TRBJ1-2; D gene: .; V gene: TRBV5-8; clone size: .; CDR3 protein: CASSPISGDYGYTF; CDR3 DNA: TGTGCCAGCAGCCCGATATCCGGGGACTATGGCTACACCTTC
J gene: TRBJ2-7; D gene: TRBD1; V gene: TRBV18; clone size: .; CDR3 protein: CASSTTGSSYEQYF; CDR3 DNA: TGTGCCAGCTCAACGACAGGGAGCTCCTACGAGCAGTACTTC
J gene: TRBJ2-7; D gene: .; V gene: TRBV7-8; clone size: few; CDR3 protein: CASSFAIGAVPHEQYF; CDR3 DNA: TGTGCCAGCAGCTTTGCTATTGGCGCGGTACCTCACGAGCAGTACTTC
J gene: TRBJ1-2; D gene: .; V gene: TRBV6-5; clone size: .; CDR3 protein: CASSYSPYYGYTF; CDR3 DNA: TGTGCCAGCAGTTACTCCCCATACTATGGCTACACCTTC
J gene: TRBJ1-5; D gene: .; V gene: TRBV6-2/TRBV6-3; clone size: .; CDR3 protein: CASSDPHGSNQPQHF; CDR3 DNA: TGTGCCAGCAGTGACCCACACGGATCGAATCAGCCCCAGCATTTT
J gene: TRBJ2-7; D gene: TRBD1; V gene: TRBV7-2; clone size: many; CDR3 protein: CASSLYGQGAYEQYF; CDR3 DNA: TGTGCCAGCAGCTTATATGGACAGGGGGCCTACGAGCAGTACTTC
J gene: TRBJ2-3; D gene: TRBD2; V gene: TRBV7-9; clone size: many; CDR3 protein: CASSSRLASTDTQYF; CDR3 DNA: TGTGCCAGCAGCTCCCGACTAGCAAGCACAGATACGCAGTATTTT
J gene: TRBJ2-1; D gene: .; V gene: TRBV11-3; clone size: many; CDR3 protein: CASSLILSSYNEQFF; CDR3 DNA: TGTGCCAGCAGCTTAATCCTAAGCTCCTACAATGAGCAGTTCTTC
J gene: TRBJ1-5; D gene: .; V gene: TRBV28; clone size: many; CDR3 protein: CASSLPGVGNQPQHF; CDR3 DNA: TGTGCCAGCAGTTTGCCGGGGGTGGGGAATCAGCCCCAGCATTTT
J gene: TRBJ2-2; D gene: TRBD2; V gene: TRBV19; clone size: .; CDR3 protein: CASMGLAGVVTGELFF; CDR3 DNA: TGTGCCAGTATGGGGCTAGCGGGAGTTGTAACCGGGGAGCTGTTTTTT